What follows are 22 T cell receptor beta chains derived from one specimen sequenced in a study of blood T cell repertoires in COVID-19. Sequenced by immunoSEQ multiplex PCR; TCRdb stores in-frame clones only, minus some. The sample yields fewer than 300,000 clones, around 86% seen once. Sequenced input: peripheral blood. All receptors derive from a middle-aged man who had recovered from COVID-19.

This rearrangement joins TRBV10-2 to TRBJ2-5; TRBD2 matches at 12 bases. Germline assignment: CDR1 WSHSY and CDR2 SAAADI. The CDR3 length is 16 residues. V lost 8 bases and J lost 2; bases outside the gene matches: 9. CDR3 in DNA: TGCGCCAGCCGGGCTAGCGGGGGGGCCAGTCAAGAGACCCAGTACTTC. It specifies CASRASGGASQETQYF.

CDR3 protein: CASSTRLAGGGNEQFF. CDR3 DNA: TGTGCCAGCAGCACCCGGCTAGCGGGAGGGGGCAATGAGCAGTTCTTC. The chain joins TRBV7-2 to TRBJ2-1, with 12 bases fitting TRBD2. J was trimmed by 6 bases and V by 5 bases; bases with no gene match: 8. The germline V gene has CDR1 SGHTA and CDR2 FQGNSA. This CDR3 region has 16 residues.

V gene TRBV5-1 combines with J gene TRBJ2-7; 8 nucleotides match TRBD1. CDR1 is SGHRS, CDR2 YFSETQ, per germline. The CDR3 sequence is 14 residues long. V shed 2 bases, J shed 1 base, and the junction held 2 bases outside the gene matches. This CDR3 reads CASSFGQGSYEQYF. The CDR3 region has the DNA TGCGCCAGCAGCTTCGGACAGGGATCCTACGAGCAGTACTTC.

This clone was detected a few times. This chain joins TRBV7-2 and TRBJ2-3, with a possible D match to TRBD2 (6 bases). With 4 bases removed from V and 5 bases from J, the gap between germline ends came to 22 bases. This CDR3 is built from 17 residues. Germline-derived CDR1 and CDR2 are SGHTA and FQGNSA. CDR3 DNA sequence: TGTGCCAGCAGCTCGGGTCAGAGCGGGTGGGTCTTAGATACGCAGTATTTT. This gives the protein CASSSGQSGWVLDTQYF.

V gene TRBV6-5 combines with J gene TRBJ2-7; the match to TRBD2 covers 9 bases. The CDR3 extends over 14 amino acids. The J segment lost 3 bases and the V segment lost 6 bases, leaving 6 bases of the junction unmatched. The germline CDR1 and CDR2 sequences are MNHEY and SVGAGI. The CDR3 spells CASRLAGEFYEQYF. The CDR3 nucleotides are TGTGCCAGCAGGTTAGCGGGAGAGTTCTACGAGCAGTACTTC.

The J gene is TRBJ2-1, the V gene TRBV4-2; TRBD2 matches at 13 bases. The CDR3 is made up of 16 amino acids. CDR1 LGHNA and CDR2 YNFKEQ come from the germline V gene. The V segment lost 4 bases and the J segment 9 bases; nucleotides outside the gene matches: 9. The CDR3 nucleotides are TGTGCCAGCAGCCGACTACATGGACTAGCGGGAGCTGAGCAGTTCTTC. It is translated as CASSRLHGLAGAEQFF.

The J gene is TRBJ1-2, the V gene TRBV20-1; tentative D call: TRBD1 (5 bases). The CDR3 loop spans 13 amino acids. Trimming took 3 bases from V and 0 from J, leaving 8 bases between them. The germline CDR1 and CDR2 sequences are DFQATT and SNEGSKA (reference sequence). The CDR3: CSASLQANYGYTF. CDR3 nucleotides: TGCAGTGCTAGTTTACAGGCTAACTATGGCTACACCTTC.

This chain uses TRBV27 with TRBJ1-2, with D possibly being TRBD1 (6 bases). Germline V CDR1 and CDR2: MNHEY, SMNVEV (reference sequence). There are 14 residues in the CDR3. Trimming cost V 0 bases and J 8 bases, with 13 bases left between them. The CDR3 sequence is CASSLSVQGGGYTF. In DNA, the CDR3 is TGTGCCAGCAGTTTATCCGTACAGGGCGGCGGCTACACCTTC.

This clone was observed a handful of times. V is TRBV25-1 and J is TRBJ1-5, with D possibly matching TRBD1 (5 bases). V was trimmed by 3 bases and J by 7 bases, leaving 7 bases between them. Germline V gene sequence: CDR1 MGHDK, CDR2 SYGVNS. The CDR3 extends over 12 amino acids. DNA for the CDR3: TGTGCCAGCAGTGAGGGGGGGCAGCCCCAGCATTTT. Translation gives CASSEGGQPQHF.

V usage is TRBV5-1 and J usage is TRBJ2-1; 8 positions agree with TRBD2. Germline V gene data show CDR1 as SGHRS and CDR2 as YFSETQ. The CDR3 extends over 15 amino acids. Losses at the gene ends were 6 bases for V and 4 bases for J; bases not matched to a gene: 9. CDR3 protein: CASTGDSGIYNEQFF. DNA for the CDR3: TGCGCCAGCACCGGGGATAGCGGGATTTACAATGAGCAGTTCTTC.

The CDR3 region has the DNA TGTGCCAGTATTCCAAGACAGGGCGGCACCGGGGAGCTGTTTTTT. Protein sequence: CASIPRQGGTGELFF. The rearrangement joins TRBV19 to TRBJ2-2; 7 bases are shared with TRBD1. V gave up 7 bases and J gave up 4 bases; unmatched junction bases: 9. Germline CDR1 is LNHDA and CDR2 is SQIVND (reference sequence). The CDR3 is made up of 15 amino acids.

V and J are TRBV7-9 and TRBJ1-3; D is perhaps TRBD1 (6 bases). CDR3 length: 15 residues. Trimming cost V 5 bases and J 4 bases, with 15 bases left between them. Per germline, CDR1 SEHNR and CDR2 FQNEAQ (reference sequence). The CDR3 sequence: CASSPGWDTGNTIYF. CDR3 nucleotides: TGTGCCAGCAGCCCAGGGTGGGACACCGGAAACACCATATATTTT.

The sample holds one count of this clone. V is TRBV7-9 and J is TRBJ1-2; TRBD1 matches at 8 bases. This CDR3 is 15 amino acids long. From germline, CDR1 is SEHNR and CDR2 FQNEAQ (reference sequence). J was trimmed by 5 bases and V by 4 bases; bases with no gene match: 9. The CDR3 spells CASSSTGEGEYGYTF. DNA of the CDR3: TGTGCCAGCAGCTCGACAGGGGAGGGCGAATATGGCTACACCTTC.

This chain uses TRBV2 with TRBJ1-6, with 9 bases fitting TRBD1. V lost 8 bases to trimming and J lost 8 bases; unmatched junction nucleotides: 7. This CDR3 comprises 14 residues. CDR1 is SNHLY, CDR2 FYNNEI, per germline. CDR3 bases: TGTGCCAGCCGGGACAGGGTAGGGGATTCACCCCTCCACTTT. It encodes CASRDRVGDSPLHF.

With respect to this clone: Mismatch with germline at one junction end may stem from a read error. The chain links TRBV19 to TRBJ2-1, with 8 nucleotides matching TRBD2. Germline CDR1 is LNHDA and CDR2 is SQIVND (reference sequence). CDR3 length equals 13 residues. The CDR3 nucleotides read TGTGCGAGTATCGGGGGGGTAAGCAATGAGCAGTTCTTC. Protein: CASIGGVSNEQFF.

In this sample, this clone turned up once. The genes are TRBV5-6 and TRBJ2-1; D is undetermined. Germline V gene sequence: CDR1 SGHDT, CDR2 YYEEEE. V was cut by 0 bases and J by 9 bases, with 4 bases left in between. The CDR3 totals 11 residues. CDR3 sequence (DNA): TGTGCCAGCAGCTTGGCTTTTGAGCAGTTCTTC. Its translation: CASSLAFEQFF.

The chain joins TRBV9 to TRBJ2-3; TRBD2 aligns across 12 bases. The CDR3 loop spans 16 amino acids. The junction had 8 bases not matched to a gene; V was cut back by 2 bases and J by 7 bases. From germline, CDR1 is SGDLS and CDR2 YYNGEE. As DNA, the CDR3 is TGTGCCAGCAGCGTTGAACTAGCGGGGGGTTGGAATACGCAGTATTTT. Its translation is CASSVELAGGWNTQYF.

This chain joins TRBV27 and TRBJ2-7; 7 bases match TRBD2. Germline CDR1 reads MNHEY; CDR2 reads SMNVEV (reference sequence). This CDR3 spans 18 amino acids. The J segment lost 3 bases and the V segment lost 2 bases, leaving 16 bases of the junction unmatched. The CDR3 loop is CASSLISPAATSFYEQYF. The CDR3 nucleotides read TGTGCCAGCAGTTTAATTTCCCCTGCCGCGACTAGCTTCTACGAGCAGTACTTC.

This clone was seen only a few times. The V call is TRBV11-2, the J call TRBJ1-2; maybe TRBD1 (5 bases). CDR1 and CDR2 (germline): SGHAT, FQNNGV. The CDR3 has 16 residues. V was shortened by 3 bases and J by 6 bases, with 20 bases between the two germline ends. CDR3 DNA: TGTGCCAGCAGCTTTCCCCGGGGGAGGGAACGGGATGGCTACACCTTC. It translates to CASSFPRGRERDGYTF.

V and J are TRBV18 and TRBJ1-1; D gene ambiguous. The V and J ends lost 5 bases and 2 bases respectively, with 9 bases between them. Germline V gives CDR1 KGHSH, CDR2 LQKENI. The CDR3 contains 13 residues. The CDR3 DNA sequence: TGTGCCAGCTCAACGGGGATTAACACTGAAGCTTTCTTT. It is translated as CASSTGINTEAFF. Variable domain in full (rest from reference TRBV18 and TRBJ1-1): NAGVMQNPRHLVRRRGQEARLRCSPMKGHSHVYWYRQLPEEGLKFMVYLQKENIIDESGMPKERFSAEFPKEGPSILRIQQVVRGDSAAYFCASSTGINTEAFFGQGTRLTVV.

J is TRBJ2-7 and V is TRBV6-2 or TRBV6-3, with TRBD1 identical over 8 bases. Germline V gene sequence: CDR1 MNHEY, CDR2 SVGEGT. The CDR3 is made up of 13 amino acids. V gave up 0 bases and J gave up 7 bases; unmatched junction bases: 2. The CDR3 coding sequence is TGTGCCAGCAGTTACTCCAGGGGGCAGGAGCAGTACTTC. Translated: CASSYSRGQEQYF.

The CDR3 DNA reads TGTGCCAGCAGACTGACAGGGGTCAGGGGGGCGGAAGATACGCAGTATTTT. This codes for CASRLTGVRGAEDTQYF. V gene TRBV2 combines with J gene TRBJ2-3; TRBD1 matches at 8 bases. Trimming removed 6 bases from V and 5 bases from J; junction bases left unmatched: 16. This CDR3 spans 17 amino acids. From germline, CDR1 is SNHLY and CDR2 FYNNEI.